This T cell receptor beta chain was captured by sequencing in a study of blood T cells in healthy people across ages. Through a sample-barcoded 5' primer and a J-beta primer mix, a second PCR was run for 7 to 11 cycles. In TCRdb, the 5' RACE reads were re-called with MiXCR into one record per CDR3 protein. The data hold approximately 730,000 distinct CDR3 sequences, with 53% observed a single time. Germline V lookup: CDR1 SEHNR, CDR2 FQNEAQ (reference sequence). The CDR3 loop spans 14 amino acids. What was sequenced was blood. The sequence derives from a man older than 75 in good health. The chain links TRBV7-9 to TRBJ2-4, with TRBD2 matching over 7 bases. The better agreement between TRBJ2-7 and the DNA end casts doubt on the J call. DNA for the CDR3: TGTGCCAGCAGCTCCCCGGGAGGCCCCTACGAGCAGTACTTC. Residues: CASSSPGGPYEQYF.